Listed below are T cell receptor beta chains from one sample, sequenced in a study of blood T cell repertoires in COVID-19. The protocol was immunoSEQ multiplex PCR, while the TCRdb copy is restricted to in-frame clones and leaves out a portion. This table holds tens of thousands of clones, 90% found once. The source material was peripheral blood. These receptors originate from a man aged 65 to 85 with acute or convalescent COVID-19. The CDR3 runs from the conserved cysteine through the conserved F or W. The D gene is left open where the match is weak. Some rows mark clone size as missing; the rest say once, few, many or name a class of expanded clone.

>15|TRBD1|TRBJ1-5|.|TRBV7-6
TGTGCCAGCAGCAGGGACAGCTATAGCAATCAGCCCCAGCATTTT
CASSRDSYSNQPQHF
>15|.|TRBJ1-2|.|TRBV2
TGTGCCAGCAGTGAACATGTAGCCTCTAACTATGGCTACACCTTC
CASSEHVASNYGYTF
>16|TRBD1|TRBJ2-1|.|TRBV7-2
TGTGCCAGCAGCCCAACCGGGACAGGGGGCCCAAATGAGCAGTTCTTC
CASSPTGTGGPNEQFF
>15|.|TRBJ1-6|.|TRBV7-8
TGTGCCAGCAGCGCGCGGGCCCTCGCTAGTACACCCCTCCACTTT
CASSARALASTPLHF
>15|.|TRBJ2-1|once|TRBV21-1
TGTGCCAGCAGCACGACAGGTAACTCCTACAATGAGCAGTTCTTC
CASSTTGNSYNEQFF
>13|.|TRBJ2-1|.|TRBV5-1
TGCGCCAGCAGAGGAGGCCAAAACAATGAGCAGTTCTTC
CASRGGQNNEQFF
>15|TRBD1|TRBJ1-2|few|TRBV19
TGTGCCAGTAGTATTTGGACAGGGCGGCCCTATGGCTACACCTTC
CASSIWTGRPYGYTF
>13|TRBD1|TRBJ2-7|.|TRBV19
TGTGCCAGTAGTATAGGGACAGGATACGAGCAGTACTTC
CASSIGTGYEQYF
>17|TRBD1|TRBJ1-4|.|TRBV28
TGTGCCAGCAGTTTTTCCATGGGACAGGCGGAGACTGAAAAACTGTTTTTT
CASSFSMGQAETEKLFF
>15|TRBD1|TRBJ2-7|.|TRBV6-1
TGTGCCAGCAGTGAGGTGGGACAGGGCACCTACGAGCAGTACTTC
CASSEVGQGTYEQYF
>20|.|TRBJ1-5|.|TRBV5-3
TGTGCCAGAAGCTCAAACAGGGAGGGAAGATTAATGTTTAGCAATCAGCCCCAGCATTTT
CARSSNREGRLMFSNQPQHF
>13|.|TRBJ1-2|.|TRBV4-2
TGTGCCAGCGGGGAGGGGGGATACTATGGCTACACCTTC
CASGEGGYYGYTF
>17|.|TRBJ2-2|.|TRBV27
TGTGCCAGCAGTTTAGCGGCGGGGTCTGCGAACACCGGGGAGCTGTTTTTT
CASSLAAGSANTGELFF
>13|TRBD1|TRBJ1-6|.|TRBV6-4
TGTGCCAGTTCCGGGACAGAGAATTCACCCCTCCACTTT
CASSGTENSPLHF
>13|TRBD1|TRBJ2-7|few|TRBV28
TGTGCCAGCAGTTCGACAGGGGTGGGCGAGCAGTACTTC
CASSSTGVGEQYF
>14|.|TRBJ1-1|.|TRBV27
TGTGCCAGCAGTTTTGGGGACACGAACACTGAAGCTTTCTTT
CASSFGDTNTEAFF
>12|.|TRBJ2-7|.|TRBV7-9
TGTGCCAGCAGCTTATCCGGGTACGAGCAGTACTTC
CASSLSGYEQYF
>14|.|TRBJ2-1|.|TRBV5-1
TGCGCCAGTGGAATGGGGGGTTCCTACAATGAGCAGTTCTTC
CASGMGGSYNEQFF
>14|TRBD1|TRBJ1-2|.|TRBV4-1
TGCGCCAGCAGCCAAGGAGGGGACAGCTATGGCTACACCTTC
CASSQGGDSYGYTF
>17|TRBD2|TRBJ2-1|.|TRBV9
TGTGCCAGCAGCGTAGAAGGGACTAGCGGGGGGTACAATGAGCAGTTCTTC
CASSVEGTSGGYNEQFF
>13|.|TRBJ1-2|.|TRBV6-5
TGTGCCAGCACAGCGCAACCGAACTATGGCTACACCTTC
CASTAQPNYGYTF
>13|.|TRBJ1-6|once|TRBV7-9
TGTGCCAGCAGCTCGGGACACCTCTCGGCCCTCCACTTT
CASSSGHLSALHF
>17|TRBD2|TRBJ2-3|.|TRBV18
TGTGCCAGCTCACCACCGTCGGGGGGGACATTTACAGATACGCAGTATTTT
CASSPPSGGTFTDTQYF
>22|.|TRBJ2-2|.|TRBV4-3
TGCGCCAGCAGCCAAGCGGAAGTAAGATTAGTGTGGACAAAAAGCCCTACTGGGGAGCTGTTTTTT
CASSQAEVRLVWTKSPTGELFF
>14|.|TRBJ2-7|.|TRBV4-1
TGCGCCAGCAGCCAGGCGGGACAGTCCTACGAGCAGTACTTC
CASSQAGQSYEQYF
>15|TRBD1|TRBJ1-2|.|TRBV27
TGTGCCAGCAGTCTCTACCGGGACAGGGGGCCTGGCTACACCTTC
CASSLYRDRGPGYTF
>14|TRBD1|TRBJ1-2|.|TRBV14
TGTGCCAGCAGCCAAGCGACAGGGTCTCTTGGCTACACCTTC
CASSQATGSLGYTF
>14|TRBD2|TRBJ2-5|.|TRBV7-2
TGTGCCAGCAGTCTAGCGGGGGGAGGAGAGACCCAGTACTTC
CASSLAGGGETQYF
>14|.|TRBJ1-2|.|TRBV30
TGTGCCTGGAGTCCACTCAACAGGGCGGGCGGCTACACCTTC
CAWSPLNRAGGYTF
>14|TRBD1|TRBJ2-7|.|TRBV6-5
TGTGCCAGCAGCTACCGGGACAGGACCTACGAGCAGTACTTC
CASSYRDRTYEQYF
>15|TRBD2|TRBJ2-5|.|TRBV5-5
TGTGCCAGCAGCTTGAGGGGAGGGTCCTTGGAGACCCAGTACTTC
CASSLRGGSLETQYF
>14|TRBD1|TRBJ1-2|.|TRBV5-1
TGCGCCAGCAGCTTAGTGACAGGGGGCGATGGCTACACCTTC
CASSLVTGGDGYTF
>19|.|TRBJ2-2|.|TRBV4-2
TGTGCCAGCAGCCAAGATCCGGGAGTAGCGGCCTTTCGGACCGGGGAGCTGTTTTTT
CASSQDPGVAAFRTGELFF
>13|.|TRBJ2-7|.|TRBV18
TGTGCCAGCTCACCGACACTGACCTACGAGCAGTACTTC
CASSPTLTYEQYF
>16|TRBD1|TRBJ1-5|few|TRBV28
TGTGCCAGCAGTGCTCCCTTGGGACAGAACAATCAGCCCCAGCATTTT
CASSAPLGQNNQPQHF
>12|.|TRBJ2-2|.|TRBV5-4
TGTGCCAGCAGCTCGTCAGCGGGGGAGCTGTTTTTT
CASSSSAGELFF